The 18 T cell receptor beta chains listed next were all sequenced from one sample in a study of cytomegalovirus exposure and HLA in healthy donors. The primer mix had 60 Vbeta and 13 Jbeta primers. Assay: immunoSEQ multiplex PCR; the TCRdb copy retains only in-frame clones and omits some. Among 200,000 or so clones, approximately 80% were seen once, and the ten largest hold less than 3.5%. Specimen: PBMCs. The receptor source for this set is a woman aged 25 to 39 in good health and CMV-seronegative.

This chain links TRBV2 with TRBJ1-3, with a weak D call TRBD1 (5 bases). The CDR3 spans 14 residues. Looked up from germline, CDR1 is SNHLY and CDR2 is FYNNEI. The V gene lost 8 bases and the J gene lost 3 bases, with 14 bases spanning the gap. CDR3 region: CASSRGTHGNTIYF. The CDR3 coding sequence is TGTGCCAGCTCGAGAGGGACTCATGGAAACACCATATATTTT.

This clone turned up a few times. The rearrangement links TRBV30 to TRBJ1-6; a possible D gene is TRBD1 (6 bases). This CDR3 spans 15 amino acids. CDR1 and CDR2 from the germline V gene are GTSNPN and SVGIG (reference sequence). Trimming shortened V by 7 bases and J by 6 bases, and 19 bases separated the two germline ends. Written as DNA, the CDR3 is TGTGCCTCCCTCAGGGGCGGCGGCAGTAATTCACCCCTCCACTTT. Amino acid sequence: CASLRGGGSNSPLHF.

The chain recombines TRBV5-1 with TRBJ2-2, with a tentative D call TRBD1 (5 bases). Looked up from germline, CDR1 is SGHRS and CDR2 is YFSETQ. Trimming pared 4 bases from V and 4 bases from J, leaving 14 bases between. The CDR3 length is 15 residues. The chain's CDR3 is CASSEDNQGTGELFF. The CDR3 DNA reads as TGCGCCAGCAGCGAGGACAATCAAGGCACCGGGGAGCTGTTTTTT.

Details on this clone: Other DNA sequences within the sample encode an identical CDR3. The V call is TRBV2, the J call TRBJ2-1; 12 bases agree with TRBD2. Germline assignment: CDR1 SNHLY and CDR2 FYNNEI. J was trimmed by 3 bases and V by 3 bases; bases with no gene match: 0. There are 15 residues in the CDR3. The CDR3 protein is CASSETSGGYNEQFF. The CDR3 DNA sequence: TGTGCCAGCAGTGAGACTAGCGGGGGCTACAATGAGCAGTTCTTC.

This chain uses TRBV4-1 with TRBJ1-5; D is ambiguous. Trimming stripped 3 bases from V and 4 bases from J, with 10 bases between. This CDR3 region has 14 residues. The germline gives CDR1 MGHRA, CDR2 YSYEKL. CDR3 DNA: TGCGCCAGCAGCCAGGTAGACACTAATCAGCCCCAGCATTTT. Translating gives CASSQVDTNQPQHF.

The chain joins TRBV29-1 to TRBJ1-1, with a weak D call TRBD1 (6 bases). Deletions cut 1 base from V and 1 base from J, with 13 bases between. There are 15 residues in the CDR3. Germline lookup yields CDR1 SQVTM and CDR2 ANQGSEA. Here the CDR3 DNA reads TGCAGCGTTGAAGCCCCGGGGGGCCCGAACACTGAAGCTTTCTTT. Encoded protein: CSVEAPGGPNTEAFF.

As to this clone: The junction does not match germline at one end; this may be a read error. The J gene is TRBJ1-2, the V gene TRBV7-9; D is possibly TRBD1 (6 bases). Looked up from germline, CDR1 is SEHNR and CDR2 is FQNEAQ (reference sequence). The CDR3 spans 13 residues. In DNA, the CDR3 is TGTTCCAGCAGCCTGGGGGGGCCCTATGGCTACACCTTC. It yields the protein CSSSLGGPYGYTF.

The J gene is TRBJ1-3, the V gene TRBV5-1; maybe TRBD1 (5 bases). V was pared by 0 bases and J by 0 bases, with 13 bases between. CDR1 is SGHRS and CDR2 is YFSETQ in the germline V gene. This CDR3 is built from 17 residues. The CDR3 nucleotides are TGCGCCAGCAGCTTGGGACAGATGGTGTACTCTGGAAACACCATATATTTT. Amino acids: CASSLGQMVYSGNTIYF.

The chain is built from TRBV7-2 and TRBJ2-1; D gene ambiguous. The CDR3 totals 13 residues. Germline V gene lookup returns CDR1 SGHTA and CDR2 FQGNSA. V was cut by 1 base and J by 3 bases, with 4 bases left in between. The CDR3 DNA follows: TGTGCCAGCAGCTTAGTAAACTACAATGAGCAGTTCTTC. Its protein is CASSLVNYNEQFF.

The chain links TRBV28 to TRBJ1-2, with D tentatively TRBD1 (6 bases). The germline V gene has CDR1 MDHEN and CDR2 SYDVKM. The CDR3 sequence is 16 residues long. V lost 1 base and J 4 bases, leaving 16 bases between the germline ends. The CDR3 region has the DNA TGTGCCAGCAGTTTATACCAGAACAGGGATGTCTATGGCTACACCTTC. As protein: CASSLYQNRDVYGYTF.

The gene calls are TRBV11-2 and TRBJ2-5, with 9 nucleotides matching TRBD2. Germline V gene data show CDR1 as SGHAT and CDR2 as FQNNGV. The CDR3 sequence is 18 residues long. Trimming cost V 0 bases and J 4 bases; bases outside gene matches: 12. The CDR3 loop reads CASSLEHRTSAFRETQYF. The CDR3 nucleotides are TGTGCCAGCAGCTTAGAACACCGGACTAGCGCCTTTCGAGAGACCCAGTACTTC.

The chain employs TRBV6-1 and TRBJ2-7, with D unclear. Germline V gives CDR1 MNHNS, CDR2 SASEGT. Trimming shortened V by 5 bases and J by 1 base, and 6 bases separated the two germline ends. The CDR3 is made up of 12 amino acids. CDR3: CASSLASYEQYF. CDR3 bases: TGTGCCAGCAGTTTAGCTTCCTACGAGCAGTACTTC.

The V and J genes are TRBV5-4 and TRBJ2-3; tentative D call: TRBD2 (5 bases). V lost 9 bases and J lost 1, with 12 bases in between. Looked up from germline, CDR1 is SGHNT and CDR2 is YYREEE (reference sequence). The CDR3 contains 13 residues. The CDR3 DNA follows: TGTGCCACCCGCGAGGGAGGCACAGATACGCAGTATTTT. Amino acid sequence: CATREGGTDTQYF.

As DNA, the CDR3 is TGCAGCCTCCTTCGGCCTAGCGGCGAGCAGTTCTTC. Translating gives CSLLRPSGEQFF. V and J are TRBV29-1 and TRBJ2-1; 7 bases map to TRBD2. This CDR3 spans 12 amino acids. V lost 8 bases, J lost 10 bases, and 11 bases stayed unmatched. Germline V CDR1 and CDR2: SQVTM, ANQGSEA.

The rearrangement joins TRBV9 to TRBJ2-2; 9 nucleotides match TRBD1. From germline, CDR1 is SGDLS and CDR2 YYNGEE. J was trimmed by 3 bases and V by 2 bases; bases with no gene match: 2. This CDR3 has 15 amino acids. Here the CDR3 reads CASSVYRGHTGELFF. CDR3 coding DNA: TGTGCCAGCAGCGTGTACAGGGGGCACACCGGGGAGCTGTTTTTT. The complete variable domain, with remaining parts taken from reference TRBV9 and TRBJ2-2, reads DSGVTQTPKHLITATGQRVTLRCSPRSGDLSVYWYQQSLDQGLQFLIQYYNGEERAKGNILERFSAQQFPDLHSELNLSSLELGDSALYFCASSVYRGHTGELFFGEGSRLTVL.

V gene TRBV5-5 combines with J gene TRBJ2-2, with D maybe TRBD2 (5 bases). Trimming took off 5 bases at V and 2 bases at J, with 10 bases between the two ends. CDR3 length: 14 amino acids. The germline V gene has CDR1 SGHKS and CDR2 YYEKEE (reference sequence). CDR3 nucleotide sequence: TGTGCCAGCAGGAGGGCGGGTAACACCGGGGAGCTGTTTTTT. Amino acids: CASRRAGNTGELFF.

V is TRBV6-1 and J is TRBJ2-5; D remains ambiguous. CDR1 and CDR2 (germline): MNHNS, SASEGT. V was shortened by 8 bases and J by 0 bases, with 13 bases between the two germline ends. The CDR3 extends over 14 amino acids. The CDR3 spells CASLWAQYQETQYF. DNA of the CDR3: TGTGCCAGCCTATGGGCTCAATACCAAGAGACCCAGTACTTC.

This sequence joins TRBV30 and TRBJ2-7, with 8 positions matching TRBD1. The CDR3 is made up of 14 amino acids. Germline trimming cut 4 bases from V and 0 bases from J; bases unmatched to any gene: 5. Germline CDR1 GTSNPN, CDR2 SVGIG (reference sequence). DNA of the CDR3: TGTGCCTGGAAAAGACAGGGGTACTCCTACGAGCAGTACTTC. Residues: CAWKRQGYSYEQYF.